The subject of this entry is one T cell receptor beta chain. The antigen remains unidentified. This specimen comes from a study of OX40 agonist ivuxolimab in advanced cancers. Study-level information: Intravenous ivuxolimab at 0.01 to 10 mg/kg was given to patients every 2 weeks. Partial responses, seen in three patients, involved one hepatocellular carcinoma and two cutaneous melanomas. Overall study results and limits: CD4+ and CD8+ T cells in blood underwent clonal expansion by week 6 at 0.1 to 3.0 mg/kg.

The data were produced by immunoSEQ multiplex PCR, yet TCRdb's version contains in-frame clones alone and is incomplete. The sample has 65,000 to 80,000 clones, around 83% seen once. The CDR3 is made up of 13 amino acids. The V end was cut by 5 bases, the J end by 5 bases, with 10 bases between. The germline V gene encodes CDR1 SGHTA and CDR2 FQGNSA. The origin of this receptor is an adult with an advanced solid tumor such as melanoma, head and neck, liver or kidney cancer. This rearrangement joins TRBV7-2 to TRBJ2-1; D ambiguous. The sample was CD4+ or CD8+ T cells sorted from blood, taken in a trial of the OX40 agonist ivuxolimab. The CDR3 coding sequence is TGTGCCAGCAGCACCCAGAACGACAATGAGCAGTTCTTC. This encodes CASSTQNDNEQFF.